The clone carrying this T cell receptor (beta chain) showed up just a few times. What it binds is not known. Unique molecular identifiers tagged the TCRbeta library. TCRdb passed the PCR reads through MiXCR, listing each CDR3 protein once. The sample has about 250,000 distinct CDR3 sequences, 20% to 30% seen once; the top ten hold around 4.8%. The sample comes from a study of T-cell reconstitution after alpha-beta-depleted transplantation in children. Study-level findings and limits: Where some patients showed high TCRbeta diversity at day 60, it came from recipient T cells and thymic progenitors that had survived. At the one-year point after transplant, T-cell counts and TCRbeta diversity were found to come mostly from T cells that had been newly produced.

Germline V gene sequence: CDR1 MNHEY, CDR2 SMNVEV (reference sequence). The V and J ends lost 7 bases and 1 base respectively, with 12 bases between them. CDR3 length: 14 residues. This sample comprised PBMCs, mostly from graft donor cells, obtained 360 days after TCRalphabeta/CD19-depleted stem cell transplant. The TCR sequence derives from a female patient aged 2-9 years who had a stem cell transplant for congenital amegakaryocytic thrombocytopenia, so the T cells may come from the graft donor. This chain connects TRBV27 to TRBJ2-3; D ambiguous. The CDR3 reads CASTPRAGTDTQYF. In DNA form, the CDR3 reads TGTGCCAGCACCCCTAGGGCGGGCACAGATACGCAGTATTTT.